This TCR beta chain came from a study of PD-1 blockade in classical Hodgkin lymphoma. Regarding the study as a whole: By C4D1 there was a significant rise in CD4+ TCR diversity but not in CD8+ TCR diversity. Newly diagnosed patients were reported to exhibit reduced baseline TCR diversity relative to healthy donors.

TCRdb's copy holds only in-frame clones and misses some; the assay was immunoSEQ multiplex PCR. Among 20,000 to 30,000 clones listed, over 60% were seen once. About this clone itself: Its specificity is not known.

Each patient relapsed following autologous stem cell transplantation, and prior brentuximab vedotin exposure differed. Germline V gives CDR1 GTSNPN, CDR2 SVGIG (reference sequence). Trimming took 2 bases from V and 4 from J; bases not matched to a gene: 4. The CDR3 covers 15 residues. This sequence joins TRBV30 and TRBJ2-3; TRBD2 matches at 12 bases. The material sequenced was peripheral blood mononuclear cells (PBMCs), taken before the second cycle of nivolumab. This clonotype was sampled from a human donor with classical Hodgkin lymphoma. The CDR3 sequence: CAWSFLAGGADTQYF. The CDR3 DNA sequence: TGTGCCTGGAGTTTCCTAGCGGGGGGGGCAGATACGCAGTATTTT.